The T cell receptor beta chain described here comes from a study of STAT3 mutations in large granular lymphocyte leukemia. Concerning this clone: Its antigen is still unknown. In the same sample, other DNA sequences code for this CDR3.

Here immunoSEQ multiplex PCR was the method, and the copy in TCRdb shows in-frame clones only, minus some. The sample lists approximately 15,000 clones; nearly 95% were seen once. The study's findings and limits: In T-cell large granular lymphocyte leukemia, about half of patients showed multiple immunodominant subclonotypes. TCR clonotype switching after therapy occurred in about 35% of the 18 patients. A small but highly pathogenic clone may have been missed. Differing intervals and regimens complicate linking therapy response to clone burden.

V lost 5 bases to trimming and J lost 4 bases, with 6 bases between them. Looked up from germline, CDR1 is DFQATT and CDR2 is SNEGSKA (reference sequence). The CDR3 covers 10 residues. This sequence joins TRBV20-1 and TRBJ2-7; tentative D call: TRBD1 (5 bases). The clonotype comes from a woman between 50 and 59 years old with T-cell large granular lymphocyte leukemia. Some clones in this sample may be carry-over from other donors' samples. Sequencing used peripheral blood mononuclear cells. CDR3 protein: CSASGYEQYF. The CDR3 nucleotides read TGCAGTGCTTCAGGGTACGAGCAGTACTTC.